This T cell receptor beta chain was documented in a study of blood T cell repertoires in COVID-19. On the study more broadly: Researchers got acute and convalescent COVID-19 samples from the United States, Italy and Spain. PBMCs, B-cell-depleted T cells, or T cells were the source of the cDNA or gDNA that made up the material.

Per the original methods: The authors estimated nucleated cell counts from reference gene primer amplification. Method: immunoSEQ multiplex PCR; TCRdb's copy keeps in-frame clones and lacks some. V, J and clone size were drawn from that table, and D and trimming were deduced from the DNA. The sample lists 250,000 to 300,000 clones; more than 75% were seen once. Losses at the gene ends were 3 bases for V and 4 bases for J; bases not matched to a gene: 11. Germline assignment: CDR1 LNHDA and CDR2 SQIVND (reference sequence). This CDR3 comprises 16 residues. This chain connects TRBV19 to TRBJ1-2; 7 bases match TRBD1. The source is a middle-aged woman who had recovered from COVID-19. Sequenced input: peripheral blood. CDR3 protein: CASSMIGQGGSYGYTF. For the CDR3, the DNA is TGTGCCAGTAGTATGATTGGGCAGGGGGGATCCTATGGCTACACCTTC.